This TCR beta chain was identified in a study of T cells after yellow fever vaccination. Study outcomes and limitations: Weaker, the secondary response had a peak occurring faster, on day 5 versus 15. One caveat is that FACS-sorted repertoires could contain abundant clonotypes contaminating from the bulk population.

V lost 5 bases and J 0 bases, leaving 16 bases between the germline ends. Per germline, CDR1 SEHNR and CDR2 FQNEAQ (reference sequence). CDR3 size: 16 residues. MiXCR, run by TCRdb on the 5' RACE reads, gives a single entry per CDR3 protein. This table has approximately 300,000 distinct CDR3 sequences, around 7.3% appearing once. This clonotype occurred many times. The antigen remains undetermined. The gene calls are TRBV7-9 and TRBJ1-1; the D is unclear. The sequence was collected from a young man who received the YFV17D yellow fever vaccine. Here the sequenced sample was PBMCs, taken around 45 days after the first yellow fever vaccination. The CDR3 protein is CASSVSRLQMNTEAFF. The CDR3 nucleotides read TGTGCCAGCAGCGTAAGTAGGCTCCAAATGAACACTGAAGCTTTCTTT.